The T cell receptor beta chain under discussion was sequenced for a study of identifying expanded T cells in peripheral blood. During the collection period, no donor immune events like infections were recorded. Germline-derived CDR1 and CDR2 are MGHRA and YSYEKL. Germline trimming cut 5 bases from V and 5 bases from J; bases unmatched to any gene: 4. The CDR3 length is 14 residues. Study-wide results and caveats: Over about two and four weeks, about 17 and 20 clones changed, versus approximately 1.1 between replicates. Variance in clone template counts between approximately 2-week samples significantly increased with total template count across all healthy donors.

Repertoires were generated with immunoSEQ multiplex PCR, while TCRdb's copy carries only in-frame clones and drops some. The sample holds about 100,000 clones, approximately 88% seen once. On this clone: Its antigen is unidentified.

V gene TRBV4-1 combines with J gene TRBJ1-4; 8 nucleotides agree with TRBD1. The receptor's source is a person between 18 and 75 years old in good health. The sample taken for sequencing was blood. The CDR3 region has the DNA TGCGCCAGCAGCTTGGACAGGGTCAATGAAAAACTGTTTTTT. Translation gives CASSLDRVNEKLFF.